Below, 21 T cell receptor beta chains from the same sample are listed, as sequenced in a study of human T cells and chemical hapten exposure. MiXCR was run by TCRdb on the RACE reads, yielding one entry per CDR3 protein. The data show over 300,000 distinct CDR3 sequences, less than 6.5% seen once. Described time point: pre-sensitization, week 0. Sample treatment: therapeutic diphenylcyclopropenone sensitization with weekly scalp DPC. This specimen consisted of whole blood, obtained in connection with sensitization to the hapten diphenylcyclopropenone (DPC). These receptors were obtained from a woman in her forties or fifties with alopecia areata. Some clones in this sample may be carry-over from other donors' samples.

In its sample, this clonotype was seen many times. The V and J genes are TRBV2 and TRBJ2-7; 7 bases line up with TRBD1. CDR3 size: 14 residues. The V segment lost 6 bases and the J segment 7 bases; nucleotides outside the gene matches: 12. Germline assignment: CDR1 SNHLY and CDR2 FYNNEI. CDR3 residues: CASSGETGKREQYF. CDR3 DNA: TGTGCCAGCAGCGGAGAGACAGGGAAAAGGGAGCAGTACTTC.

This clonotype has ten or more counts. J is TRBJ2-3 and V is TRBV11-2; D remains unclear. CDR3 length equals 10 residues. Germline lookup yields CDR1 SGHAT and CDR2 FQNNGV. V was pared by 4 bases and J by 8 bases, with 4 bases between. The CDR3 DNA reads as TGTGCCAGCAGCTCCGCTACGCAGTATTTT. Translated, it gives CASSSATQYF.

At least ten counts were recorded for this clonotype. The V and J genes are TRBV12-3 or TRBV12-4 and TRBJ1-5, with 7 bases that match TRBD1. CDR3 length: 14 residues. V lost 6 bases to trimming and J lost 4 bases; unmatched junction nucleotides: 6. The CDR3 DNA reads as TGTGCCAGCAGCTCCTGGGACAGTAATCAGCCCCAGCATTTT. Protein: CASSSWDSNQPQHF.

This clonotype was seen only a few times. This chain connects TRBV24-1 to TRBJ1-5; D not resolved. The V gene lost 5 bases and the J gene lost 11 bases, with 9 bases spanning the gap. The CDR3 length is 11 residues. Looked up from germline, CDR1 is KGHDR and CDR2 is SFDVKD. The CDR3 spells CATSAFGAQHF. As DNA, the CDR3 is TGTGCCACCAGTGCTTTTGGGGCCCAGCATTTT.

This clonotype was detected ten times or more. The V call is TRBV18, the J call TRBJ2-5; D remains ambiguous. This CDR3 has 12 amino acids. Germline loops: CDR1 KGHSH, CDR2 LQKENI. V shed 5 bases and J shed 0 bases, with 4 bases lying between them. The CDR3 sequence: CASSANQETQYF. The CDR3, as DNA: TGTGCCAGCTCAGCCAACCAAGAGACCCAGTACTTC.

This clonotype was picked up many times. The V call is TRBV20-1, the J call TRBJ1-2; the D gene is possibly TRBD1 (6 bases). Germline V gene lookup returns CDR1 DFQATT and CDR2 SNEGSKA (reference sequence). The V gene lost 1 base and the J gene lost 2 bases, with 11 bases spanning the gap. The CDR3 loop spans 14 amino acids. CDR3 nucleotide sequence: TGCAGTGCTAGAGTAGGGGACATCAACTATGGCTACACCTTC. It codes for CSARVGDINYGYTF.

This clonotype occurred many times. The chain uses TRBV7-2 and TRBJ1-1; 7 bases line up with TRBD1. CDR1 SGHTA and CDR2 FQGNSA come from the germline V gene. V was pared by 2 bases and J by 4 bases, with 4 bases of the junction left unmatched. The CDR3 consists of 14 residues. CDR3 sequence: CASSLRTGSTEAFF. The CDR3 DNA reads TGTGCCAGCAGCTTAAGGACAGGAAGCACTGAAGCTTTCTTT.

This clonotype has a count of ten or more. This chain uses TRBV6-5 with TRBJ2-1; 9 nucleotides align to TRBD1. Germline V lookup: CDR1 MNHEY, CDR2 SVGAGI. The CDR3 consists of 15 residues. The ends lost 6 bases at V and 7 bases at J; junction bases unmatched: 10. The CDR3 bases are TGTGCCAGCAGGGACCGGGACAGGGATGGGAATGAGCAGTTCTTC. Protein: CASRDRDRDGNEQFF.

The rearrangement links TRBV20-1 to TRBJ1-1; possibly TRBD1 for D (6 bases). The CDR3 runs 13 residues. V lost 5 bases and J lost 2, with 12 bases in between. Germline CDR1 is DFQATT and CDR2 is SNEGSKA (reference sequence). This CDR3 is CSALGGGNTEAFF. CDR3 nucleotide sequence: TGCAGTGCTCTGGGGGGCGGAAACACTGAAGCTTTCTTT.

This clonotype was seen more than once but under ten times. CDR3 loop: CASSLGQPGAEQFF. In DNA form, the CDR3 reads TGTGCCAGCAGCCTTGGACAACCGGGGGCTGAGCAGTTCTTC. V is TRBV7-2 and J is TRBJ2-1; D may match TRBD1 or TRBD2 (6 bases each). The CDR3 is made up of 14 amino acids. The V gene's germline CDR1 is SGHTA and CDR2 FQGNSA. V was cut by 5 bases and J by 9 bases, with 17 bases left in between.

Only a few counts were recorded for this clonotype. V and J are TRBV20-1 and TRBJ1-6; D remains unclear. The CDR3 has 12 amino acids. Trimming removed 6 bases from V and 9 bases from J, with 12 bases in between. Germline CDR1 and CDR2: DFQATT and SNEGSKA (reference sequence). Here the CDR3 reads CSAFSPSSPLHF. The CDR3 nucleotides are TGCAGTGCCTTTTCGCCTTCTTCACCCCTCCACTTT.

This clonotype was found once. The chain has TRBV11-2 and TRBJ1-4; tentative D call: TRBD1 (5 bases). CDR1 and CDR2 from the germline V gene are SGHAT and FQNNGV. The CDR3 spans 15 residues. V shed 3 bases and J shed 2 bases, with 10 bases lying between them. CDR3 sequence reads: CASSFTGATNEKLFF. CDR3 bases: TGTGCCAGCAGCTTCACAGGCGCCACTAATGAAAAACTGTTTTTT.

The chain employs TRBV7-9 and TRBJ1-5; maybe TRBD1 (5 bases). Trimming took 1 base from V and 3 from J, leaving 10 bases between them. The CDR3 spans 15 residues. Germline V gene data show CDR1 as SEHNR and CDR2 as FQNEAQ (reference sequence). Here the CDR3 DNA reads TGTGCCAGCAGCTTAGGGGGACGAGACAATCAGCCCCAGCATTTT. This encodes CASSLGGRDNQPQHF.

In DNA, the CDR3 is TGTGCCAGCAGTTCAAGGGGACAGGGGGCAAGCAATGAGCAGTTCTTC. This translates into CASSSRGQGASNEQFF. The chain joins TRBV28 to TRBJ2-1; 12 bases fit TRBD1. V was clipped by 4 bases and J by 6 bases; unmatched bases: 7. Germline V gives CDR1 MDHEN, CDR2 SYDVKM. The CDR3 has 16 amino acids.

This clonotype has only a few counts. The V gene is TRBV3-1, the J gene TRBJ2-7; 9 positions agree with TRBD1. Germline loops: CDR1 LGHDT, CDR2 YNNKEL (reference sequence). Trimming removed 10 bases from V and 5 bases from J; junction bases left unmatched: 9. The CDR3 length is 13 residues. The CDR3 loop is CATEDRGRHEQYF. The CDR3 DNA follows: TGTGCCACCGAGGACAGGGGTAGGCACGAGCAGTACTTC.

In this sample, this clonotype turned up a few times. This chain connects TRBV28 to TRBJ2-7; D unclear. In germline, CDR1 is MDHEN, CDR2 SYDVKM. V dropped 4 bases and J dropped 1 base, with 14 bases sitting between them. The CDR3 is 15 residues long. CDR3 protein: CASSSPRKGSYEQYF. CDR3 sequence (DNA): TGTGCCAGCAGTTCCCCTCGGAAAGGGTCCTACGAGCAGTACTTC. The full variable domain, rest sourced from reference TRBV28 and TRBJ2-7, is DVKVTQSSRYLVKRTGEKVFLECVQDMDHENMFWYRQDPGLGLRLIYFSYDVKMKEKGDIPEGYSVSREKKERFSLILESASTNQTSMYLCASSSPRKGSYEQYFGPGTRLTVT.

Ten or more counts support this clonotype. The chain recombines TRBV12-5 with TRBJ2-5; possible D gene TRBD2, 6 bases. V lost 1 base, J lost 5 bases, and 8 bases lay in between. The CDR3 runs to 13 residues. Germline V gene data show CDR1 as LGHNT and CDR2 as FRNRAP. This chain's CDR3 is CASGLEGRETQYF. The DNA for the CDR3 is TGTGCTAGTGGTTTGGAAGGGAGGGAGACCCAGTACTTC. Supplemented by reference TRBV12-5 and TRBJ2-5, the full variable domain reads DARVTQTPRHKVTEMGQEVTMRCQPILGHNTVFWYRQTMMQGLELLAYFRNRAPLDDSGMPKDRFSAEMPDATLATLKIQPSEPRDSAVYFCASGLEGRETQYFGPGTRLLVL.

This clonotype has at least ten counts. The V and J genes are TRBV7-2 and TRBJ2-5, with D perhaps TRBD1 (6 bases). The germline V and J ends were trimmed by 3 bases and 2 bases, with 10 bases remaining between them. The CDR3 spans 14 residues. The germline V gene has CDR1 SGHTA and CDR2 FQGNSA. CDR3 bases: TGTGCCAGCAGCTTGTCCAGGGGACAAGAGACCCAGTACTTC. As protein: CASSLSRGQETQYF.

This clonotype was observed many times. This sequence joins TRBV27 and TRBJ2-1; D not certain. The V gene's germline CDR1 is MNHEY and CDR2 SMNVEV (reference sequence). Trimming removed 2 bases at V and 1 base at J, with 12 bases between. The CDR3 spans 16 residues. CDR3 loop: CASSLVPLGSYNEQFF. CDR3 in DNA: TGTGCCAGCAGTTTAGTCCCCCTGGGGTCCTACAATGAGCAGTTCTTC.

This chain links TRBV13 with TRBJ2-7; D call uncertain. The CDR3 covers 13 residues. CDR1 is PRHDT and CDR2 is FYEKMQ in the germline V gene (reference sequence). Deletions cut 5 bases from V and 6 bases from J, with 14 bases between. The CDR3 DNA is TGTGCCAGCAGCCTCCGGGCCGTCGTCGAGCAGTACTTC. This translates into CASSLRAVVEQYF.

This clonotype was observed a single time. A much larger clone is a single base away; this may be a read error. The V call is TRBV6-6, the J call TRBJ2-5; no definite D call. This CDR3 has 14 amino acids. CDR1 is MNHNY and CDR2 is SVGAGI in the germline V gene (reference sequence). This CDR3 reads CASSYRPSQETKYF. The CDR3 DNA reads as TGTGCCAGCAGTTACCGACCAAGTCAAGAGACCAAGTACTTC.